Listed below are T cell receptor beta chains from one sample, sequenced in a study of CD8+CD57+ T cells in acquired aplastic anemia. From the reads, TCRdb called clonotypes with MiXCR, one entry per CDR3 protein. The sample includes 190,000 or so distinct CDR3 sequences, over 55% seen only once; the top ten take approximately 30%. Sequencing was done on a sample of sorted CD4+, CD8+, or CD8+CD57+ T cells (not recorded which) from PBMCs. The receptors originated from a human donor in good health. Both conserved end residues are part of each CDR3. D genes are given only for firm matches. A clone size is listed for some rows: how often the clone was seen (once, few, many), or a class if it is expanded.

size	D	J	V	DNA	CDR3
few	TRBD2	TRBJ2-5	TRBV20-1	TGCAGTGCTAGCAGCCCTAGCGGAGAGCAAGAGACCCAGTACTTC	CSASSPSGEQETQYF
.	.	TRBJ2-2	TRBV14	TGTGCCAGCAGCCAAGAGCTCCATTTGAACACCGGGGAGCTGTTTTTT	CASSQELHLNTGELFF
.	TRBD2	TRBJ2-3	TRBV7-3	TGTGCCAGCAGCTCGTCGACAGCGGGACCAGATACGCAGTATTTT	CASSSSTAGPDTQYF
few	.	TRBJ2-5	TRBV7-8	TGTGCCAGCAGCTCTGCCGGAGGCCAAGAGACCCAGTACTTC	CASSSAGGQETQYF
.	.	TRBJ1-2	TRBV7-9	TGTGCCAGCAGCCCGGCGGGGCATCATGGCTACACCTTC	CASSPAGHHGYTF
.	TRBD2	TRBJ2-7	TRBV7-8	TGTGCCAGCAGCCCCTTGGCGGGAGAATTCTTGGTGCAGTACTTC	CASSPLAGEFLVQYF
few	.	TRBJ1-2	TRBV24-1	TGTGCCACCAGTGATTTGTTCAGTAACTATGGCTACACCTTC	CATSDLFSNYGYTF
few	.	TRBJ2-3	TRBV20-1	TGCAGTGCTAGAGATCTCGTTGCGTGGGGGTTGGGCACAGATACGCAGTATTTT	CSARDLVAWGLGTDTQYF
many	.	TRBJ2-7	TRBV27	TGTGCCAGCAGTGGTCCCGGGACCACAAGGCATGAGCAGTACTTC	CASSGPGTTRHEQYF
.	.	TRBJ1-1	TRBV12-3/TRBV12-4	TGTGCCAGCAGTTTAGCGCTGTCTGGTACTGAAGCTTTCTTT	CASSLALSGTEAFF
many	.	TRBJ2-2	TRBV15	TGTGCCACCAGCCAGGACAGAGCGAACACCGGGGAGCTGTTTTTT	CATSQDRANTGELFF
once	.	TRBJ2-5	TRBV13	TGTGCCAGCAGCTTAGGGGCAGGTGGGGAGACCCAGTACTTC	CASSLGAGGETQYF
.	TRBD2	TRBJ2-7	TRBV7-2	TGTGCCAGCAGCTTAGGGACTAGCGGGGGGCCCTACGAGCAGTACTTC	CASSLGTSGGPYEQYF
.	TRBD1	TRBJ2-3	TRBV29-1	TGCAGCGTTGAGGGGCAGGGGGTCACAGATACGCAGTATTTT	CSVEGQGVTDTQYF
many	.	TRBJ2-7	TRBV4-3	TGCGCCAGCAGCCAATTAACAGGGAAGTACGAGCAGTACTTC	CASSQLTGKYEQYF
.	.	TRBJ1-1	TRBV27	TGTGCCGGCAGTTCAACGCGGGACACACGCTCGCGTGAAGCTTTCTTT	CAGSSTRDTRSREAFF
many	.	TRBJ2-1	TRBV20-1	TGCAGTGCTCCTACCGTCCTAAGAGGGTACAATGAGCAGTTCTTC	CSAPTVLRGYNEQFF
many	.	TRBJ2-5	TRBV12-3/TRBV12-4	TGTGCCAGCAGTTTCATGGGAGAGACCCAGTACTTC	CASSFMGETQYF
once	.	TRBJ1-1	TRBV20-1	TGCAGTGCTAGAGTAGGGGCTGGGAACACTGAAGCTTTCTTT	CSARVGAGNTEAFF
.	.	TRBJ2-2	TRBV7-3	TGTGCCAGCAGCTCGATCATGAACACCGGGGAGCTGTTTTTT	CASSSIMNTGELFF
.	TRBD1	TRBJ2-7	TRBV20-1	TGCAGTGCTAGTTTGCCTAACAGGGGGAACGAGCAGTACTTC	CSASLPNRGNEQYF
once	.	TRBJ2-3	TRBV7-8	TGTGCCAGCAGCCCAGAGGGGGGGGCCAGCCCCACAGATACGCAGTATTTT	CASSPEGGASPTDTQYF
.	TRBD2	TRBJ2-1	TRBV6-1	TGTGCCAGCAGTGACGGGGGAGCGGGACGGTCCTACAATGAGCAGTTCTTC	CASSDGGAGRSYNEQFF
.	.	TRBJ2-2	TRBV5-1	TGCGCCAGCAGCTTCGGGACGTTGAACACCGGGGAGCTGTTTTTT	CASSFGTLNTGELFF
.	.	TRBJ1-6	TRBV9	TGTGCCAGCAGCTTGGCCACAGGAAATTCACCCCTCCACTTT	CASSLATGNSPLHF
.	.	TRBJ2-7	TRBV12-3/TRBV12-4	TGTGCCAGCAGTTCCCCCTCGCATAGCGGCTACGAGCAGTACTTC	CASSSPSHSGYEQYF
.	.	TRBJ2-7	TRBV20-1	TGCAGTGCTAGACCCGCGGGGTACTACGAGCAGTACTTC	CSARPAGYYEQYF
.	TRBD2	TRBJ2-5	TRBV20-1	TGCAGTGCTAGAGGGGGACTAGCGGGGTCCCAAGAGACCCAGTACTTC	CSARGGLAGSQETQYF
many	.	TRBJ2-1	TRBV29-1	TGCAGCGTTGAACTCTTTACCTTCAATGAGCAGTTCTTC	CSVELFTFNEQFF
.	.	TRBJ1-2	TRBV12-3/TRBV12-4	TGTGCCAGCAGGGACCAGCCCAACTATGGCTACACCTTC	CASRDQPNYGYTF
.	.	TRBJ1-2	TRBV20-1	TGCAGTGCCACAGGGTCTGACTATGGCTACACCTTC	CSATGSDYGYTF
.	TRBD2	TRBJ2-5	TRBV6-1	TGTGCCAGCAGCGCGGGAGGCACGATGAGGCCAAAGACCCAGTACTTC	CASSAGGTMRPKTQYF
few	TRBD1	TRBJ2-7	TRBV5-1	TGCGCCAGCAGCTCGGGACAGGGTCGGTTCGAGCAGTACTTC	CASSSGQGRFEQYF
.	TRBD1	TRBJ1-5	TRBV2	TGTGCCAGCAGTGGAGAGGGGACAGGCAATCAGCCCCAGCATTTT	CASSGEGTGNQPQHF
once	TRBD1	TRBJ2-7	TRBV29-1	TGCAGCGTTTTGACAGGGAGCTCCTACGAGCAGTACTTC	CSVLTGSSYEQYF
.	TRBD1	TRBJ1-4	TRBV15	TGTGCCACCAGCAGAGGGGTCACGACAGGGGAAAAACTGTTTTTT	CATSRGVTTGEKLFF
few	.	TRBJ1-1	TRBV25-1	TGTGCCAGCAAGGGCCTCGGTGACACTGAAGCTTTCTTT	CASKGLGDTEAFF
once	TRBD1	TRBJ1-4	TRBV27	TGTGCCAGCAGCTCAGGGGGTTCTAATGAAAAACTGTTTTTT	CASSSGGSNEKLFF
.	TRBD2	TRBJ2-2	TRBV4-3	TGCGCCAGCAGCCAAGATCGGGGACTAGCCCACCGGGAGCTGTTTTTT	CASSQDRGLAHRELFF
.	.	TRBJ1-6	TRBV5-1	TGCGCCAGCAGCCCCGGGGGACTGGGCTCACCCCTCCACTTT	CASSPGGLGSPLHF
few	.	TRBJ2-7	TRBV20-1	TGCAGTGCTAGGGACAGTCCGCCCTACGAGCAGTACTTC	CSARDSPPYEQYF
.	TRBD2	TRBJ2-7	TRBV19	TGTGCCAGTAGTATGGGACTAGCGGGAGGGCCGGAACAGTACTTC	CASSMGLAGGPEQYF
.	TRBD2	TRBJ2-3	TRBV10-3	TGTGCCATCAGTGGGGGGGGGTCGCGCTCTAGCACAGATACGCAGTATTTT	CAISGGGSRSSTDTQYF
once	.	TRBJ2-1	TRBV10-3	TGTGCCATCAGTGGGCAAAACAATGAGCAGTTCTTC	CAISGQNNEQFF
.	.	TRBJ2-1	TRBV7-6	TGTGCCAGCAGCTTAGACCCGGGGCCCGGGAATGAGCAGTTCTTC	CASSLDPGPGNEQFF
many	TRBD1	TRBJ2-2	TRBV12-3/TRBV12-4	TGTGCCACCTGGGGGGGACAGGGGAACACCGGGGAGCTGTTTTTT	CATWGGQGNTGELFF
.	.	TRBJ1-2	TRBV7-6	TGTGCCAGCAGCTTACCAGGCTATGGCTACACCTTC	CASSLPGYGYTF
.	.	TRBJ1-2	TRBV29-1	TGCAGCGTATCGGAACAGGGTAACTATGGCTACACCTTC	CSVSEQGNYGYTF
.	.	TRBJ2-7	TRBV20-1	TGCAGTGCTAGACAGCCGAGCTCCTACGAGCAGTACTTC	CSARQPSSYEQYF
.	.	TRBJ2-1	TRBV29-1	TGCAGCCTAAGGGGGGGGGACAATGAGCAGTTCTTC	CSLRGGDNEQFF
.	TRBD1	TRBJ1-1	TRBV10-3	TGTGCCATCAGTGAGTGGGACAGACCGAACACTGAAGCTTTCTTT	CAISEWDRPNTEAFF
once	.	TRBJ2-5	TRBV7-7	TGTGCTAGCAGTCGTTCGGCCGGGCGTTTCCAGACCCAGTACTTC	CASSRSAGRFQTQYF
few	.	TRBJ1-2	TRBV7-2	TGTGCCAGCAGCTCAGGGACCGGTAACTATGGCTACACCTTC	CASSSGTGNYGYTF
few	.	TRBJ2-3	TRBV2	TGTGCCAGCAGTGAAATGGGTTGGGATCTGGATACGCAGTATTTT	CASSEMGWDLDTQYF
.	TRBD1	TRBJ2-2	TRBV9	TGTGCCAGCAGCGTAGTGGCAGGGGGAGCCGGGGAGCTGTTTTTT	CASSVVAGGAGELFF